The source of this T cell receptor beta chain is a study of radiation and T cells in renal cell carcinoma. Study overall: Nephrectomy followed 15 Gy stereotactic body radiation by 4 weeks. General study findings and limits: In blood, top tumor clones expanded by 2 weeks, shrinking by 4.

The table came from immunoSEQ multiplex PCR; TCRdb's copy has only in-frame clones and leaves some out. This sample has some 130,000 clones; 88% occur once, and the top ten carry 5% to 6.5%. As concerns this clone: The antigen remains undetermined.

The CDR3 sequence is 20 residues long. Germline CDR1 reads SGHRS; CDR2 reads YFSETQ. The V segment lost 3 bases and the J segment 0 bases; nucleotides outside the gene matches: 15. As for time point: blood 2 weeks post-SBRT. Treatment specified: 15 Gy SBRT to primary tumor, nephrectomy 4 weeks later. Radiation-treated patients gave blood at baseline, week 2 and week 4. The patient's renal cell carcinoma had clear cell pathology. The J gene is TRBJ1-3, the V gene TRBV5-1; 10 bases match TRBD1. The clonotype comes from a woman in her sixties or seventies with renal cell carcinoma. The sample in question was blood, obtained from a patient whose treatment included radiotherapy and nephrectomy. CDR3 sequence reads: CASSSTFGDRGQSSGNTIYF. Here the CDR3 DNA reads TGCGCCAGCAGCTCCACCTTTGGGGACAGGGGACAGAGCTCTGGAAACACCATATATTTT.